A selection of T cell receptor beta chains follows, all from one sample in a study of T-cell memory formation after mild COVID-19. TCRdb itself ran the 5' RACE reads through MiXCR, one entry per CDR3 protein. The sample records 540,000 or so distinct CDR3 sequences, around 20% being singletons. Source material: PBMCs or a T cell subset sorted from them (not recorded which). The receptors were gathered from an adult woman who had mild COVID-19 (a few samples of this study predate the infection). Cell type and time point are not known. CDR3s include the opening cysteine and the closing phenylalanine or tryptophan. The D gene is left open where the match is weak. Size tells how often a clone was seen (once, few, many) or the class of an expanded clone, and some rows leave it out.

abundance,d_gene,j_gene,v_gene,len,CDR3nt,CDR3aa
few,-,TRBJ2-4,TRBV4-3,15,TGCGCCAGCAGCCAAGAGGTTGCCCTTTGGAACATTCAGTACTTC,CASSQEVALWNIQYF
few,TRBD2,TRBJ2-5,TRBV10-3,14,TGTGCCACCCTCGAGCGGGAGGACGAAGAGACCCAGTACTTC,CATLEREDEETQYF
few,TRBD2,TRBJ2-2,TRBV6-2/TRBV6-3,17,TGTGCCAGCAGTTTCTTTAGCGGGACCGCGAACACCGGGGAGCTGTTTTTT,CASSFFSGTANTGELFF
few,-,TRBJ1-2,TRBV12-3/TRBV12-4,11,TGTGCCACCTCGGGCCTGGGGGGCTACACCTTC,CATSGLGGYTF
-,-,TRBJ2-7,TRBV18,15,TGTGCCAGCTCACCACCGGGACTGGATGCCTACGAGCAGTACTTC,CASSPPGLDAYEQYF
few,-,TRBJ1-6,TRBV29-1,13,TGCAGCGTTCAAGCAGGGAGTGGGTCACCCCTCCACTTT,CSVQAGSGSPLHF
many,-,TRBJ1-1,TRBV7-2,17,TGTGCCAGCAGCTTAGCTCAGGGTTTGGGGACAAACACTGAAGCTTTCTTT,CASSLAQGLGTNTEAFF
few,-,TRBJ2-2,TRBV24-1,14,TGTGCCACCATGCGCAGGGGGGACACCGGGGAGCTGTTTTTT,CATMRRGDTGELFF
-,-,TRBJ1-2,TRBV2,16,TGTGCCAGCAGTGAAGCGGGGAGGGGTTCGCACTATGGCTACACCTTC,CASSEAGRGSHYGYTF
many,TRBD1,TRBJ2-2,TRBV29-1,14,TGCAGCGTTGTGACAGGGTTTAACACCGGGGAGCTGTTTTTT,CSVVTGFNTGELFF
-,-,TRBJ2-1,TRBV6-5,15,TGTGCCAGCAGTTACTCTCCAGGGATTGGCGATGAGCAGTTCTTC,CASSYSPGIGDEQFF
few,-,TRBJ2-7,TRBV30,15,TGTGCCTGGAGTGTACTCAGCAGGGGAGGCTACGAGCAGTACTTC,CAWSVLSRGGYEQYF
-,-,TRBJ2-5,TRBV6-2/TRBV6-3,14,TGTGCCAGCAGTTACACAGGGAGGAGGAAGACCCAGTACTTC,CASSYTGRRKTQYF
many,TRBD1,TRBJ2-4,TRBV4-1,17,TGCGCCAGCAGCCAAGATATAGGGGACAGGGCCAGAAACATTCAGTACTTC,CASSQDIGDRARNIQYF
-,-,TRBJ2-5,TRBV5-5,15,TGTGCCAGCAGCACCTCGTGGGGGATCCAGGAGACCCAGTACTTC,CASSTSWGIQETQYF
few,TRBD2,TRBJ2-3,TRBV4-3,16,TGCGCCAGCAGCCAAACACTAGCGGGAGGCACAGATACGCAGTATTTT,CASSQTLAGGTDTQYF
-,-,TRBJ2-5,TRBV6-6,13,TGTGCCAGCATTCTCGATTTCCCAGAGACCCAGTACTTC,CASILDFPETQYF
few,-,TRBJ1-5,TRBV20-1,14,TGCAGTGCTAGATCGATGGGAGGATATCAGCCCCAGCATTTT,CSARSMGGYQPQHF
few,-,TRBJ2-5,TRBV7-7,15,TGTGCTAGCAGCCCTTCGGGGAGCCCCCAAGAGACCCAGTACTTC,CASSPSGSPQETQYF
-,-,TRBJ2-1,TRBV24-1,17,TGTGCCACCGGTTATAGTGGCGGGGGCAACTCCTACAATGAGCAGTTCTTC,CATGYSGGGNSYNEQFF
few,-,TRBJ2-1,TRBV7-9,14,TGTGCCAGCACCCCCATGAGGTCGGACGGGCGCGGGTTCTTC,CASTPMRSDGRGFF
-,TRBD2,TRBJ2-3,TRBV11-2,15,TGTGCCAGCAGCTTCCCGGGACTAGGAAGGTATACGCAGTATTTT,CASSFPGLGRYTQYF
-,-,TRBJ2-7,TRBV9,14,TGTGCCAGCAGCGCACAGGGGAGGTCCTACGAGCAGTACTTC,CASSAQGRSYEQYF
-,TRBD1,TRBJ1-1,TRBV6-5,15,TGTGCCAGCAGCCAAAGGGGACAGGTGAACACTGAAGCTTTCTTT,CASSQRGQVNTEAFF
-,TRBD2,TRBJ2-3,TRBV7-9,19,TGTGCCAGCAGCAAAAAGACTAGCGGGAGTAACCGTCCCACAGATACGCAGTATTTT,CASSKKTSGSNRPTDTQYF
-,-,TRBJ2-7,TRBV27,15,TGTGCCAGCAGTTTAAGTGGCAGCAACACCTACGAGCAGTACTTC,CASSLSGSNTYEQYF
-,TRBD2,TRBJ2-1,TRBV18,17,TGTGCCAGCTCACCGAAGAAACTAGCGGGAGAGCCAGGGGAGCAGTTCTTC,CASSPKKLAGEPGEQFF
-,-,TRBJ2-3,TRBV7-9,14,TGTGCCAGCAGCTTACCCTCATACACAGATACGCAGTATTTT,CASSLPSYTDTQYF
-,-,TRBJ1-4,TRBV7-2,12,TGTGCCAGCAGCTTAGCGCGGGAAAAACTGTTTTTT,CASSLAREKLFF